These 22 T cell receptor beta chains share one sample of origin, sequenced in a study of OX40 agonist ivuxolimab in advanced cancers. Assay used: immunoSEQ multiplex PCR; TCRdb lists only in-frame clones, some missing. The top ten clones hold around 0.43% of a sample with about 83,000 clones, over 80% of them seen once. The specimen was CD4+ or CD8+ T cells sorted from blood, collected in a trial of the OX40 agonist ivuxolimab. The origin of the receptors is an adult with an advanced solid tumor such as melanoma, head and neck, liver or kidney cancer.

The chain has TRBV7-8 and TRBJ2-3; D remains unclear. Trimming removed 5 bases at V and 1 base at J, with 13 bases between. The CDR3 contains 15 residues. CDR1 SGHVS and CDR2 FQNEAQ come from the germline V gene. CDR3 coding DNA: TGTGCCAGCAGCCCTCTCGTCCGCCGCACAGATACGCAGTATTTT. It translates to CASSPLVRRTDTQYF. Supplemented by reference TRBV7-8 and TRBJ2-3, the full variable domain reads GAGVSQSPRYKVAKRGQDVALRCDPISGHVSLFWYQQALGQGPEFLTYFQNEAQLDKSGLPSDRFFAERPEGSVSTLKIQRTQQEDSAVYLCASSPLVRRTDTQYFGPGTRLTVL.

Only one count was recorded for this clone. The chain is built from TRBV5-1 and TRBJ2-1; 7 nucleotides agree with TRBD1. This CDR3 is built from 15 residues. V lost 6 bases to trimming and J lost 2 bases; unmatched junction nucleotides: 8. Germline CDR1 is SGHRS and CDR2 is YFSETQ. The CDR3 DNA sequence: TGCGCCAGCAACTCAGGGGGTCGGACCTACAATGAGCAGTTCTTC. Protein: CASNSGGRTYNEQFF.

CDR3 sequence (DNA): TGTGCCAGCTCAGGATCGGGTAGCCTGAACACTGAAGCTTTCTTT. Its protein is CASSGSGSLNTEAFF. The gene calls are TRBV18 and TRBJ1-1; D is unclear. The CDR3 extends over 15 amino acids. The V end lost 5 bases, the J end lost 0 bases, and 13 bases lay between the germline ends. Germline V CDR1 and CDR2: KGHSH, LQKENI.

Here the CDR3 DNA reads TGTGCCAGCAGCTACCGACTGGGATCACAAGAGACCCAGTACTTC. Translated: CASSYRLGSQETQYF. V gene TRBV5-8 combines with J gene TRBJ2-5; D gene uncertain. This CDR3 is built from 15 residues. V lost 3 bases and J 2 bases, leaving 14 bases between the germline ends. Looked up from germline, CDR1 is SGHTS and CDR2 is YDEGEE.

The CDR3 DNA sequence: TGTGCCAGCAGTTTGTACAGGGGGAAGGGCAATCAGCCCCAGCATTTT. Translation: CASSLYRGKGNQPQHF. This chain joins TRBV28 and TRBJ1-5; 8 nucleotides line up with TRBD1. CDR3 length: 16 residues. The junction had 6 bases not matched to a gene; V was cut back by 3 bases and J by 2 bases. From germline, CDR1 is MDHEN and CDR2 SYDVKM.

The chain combines TRBV2 with TRBJ2-3; TRBD1 agrees at 9 bases. The V gene end was trimmed by 10 bases and the J gene end by 2 bases; junction bases not matched to a gene: 7. This CDR3 is 14 amino acids long. The germline V gene has CDR1 SNHLY and CDR2 FYNNEI. The CDR3: CATSRDRATDTQYF. The CDR3 DNA is TGTGCCACCTCTAGGGACAGGGCCACAGATACGCAGTATTTT.

The gene calls are TRBV5-1 and TRBJ2-5, with 10 nucleotides matching TRBD2. V lost 3 bases to trimming and J lost 5 bases; unmatched junction nucleotides: 7. The CDR3 is 15 amino acids. The germline V gene has CDR1 SGHRS and CDR2 YFSETQ. CDR3 bases: TGCGCCAGCAGCTCCCTAGCGGGAGCAGGGGAGACCCAGTACTTC. Translating gives CASSSLAGAGETQYF.

The chain links TRBV27 to TRBJ1-1; D is ambiguous. Between the trimmed V and J ends, which lost 8 bases and 0 bases, there was a span of 10 bases. The germline V gene has CDR1 MNHEY and CDR2 SMNVEV (reference sequence). The CDR3 spans 13 residues. CDR3 coding DNA: TGTGCCAGCTCCCCGGCATTGAACACTGAAGCTTTCTTT. Translating it yields CASSPALNTEAFF.

DNA for the CDR3: TGTGCCACCGGGCCTAACACAGATACGCAGTATTTT. Protein product: CATGPNTDTQYF. The gene calls are TRBV6-6 and TRBJ2-3; the D is unclear. With 10 bases removed from V and 2 bases from J, the gap between germline ends came to 10 bases. The CDR3 covers 12 residues. Germline V gives CDR1 MNHNY, CDR2 SVGAGI (reference sequence).

This clone showed up just once. The chain links TRBV2 to TRBJ1-2, with unresolved D. The CDR3 runs 12 residues. The V and J ends lost 4 bases and 5 bases respectively, with 8 bases between them. CDR1 is SNHLY and CDR2 is FYNNEI in the germline V gene. The DNA of the CDR3 is TGTGCCAGCAGTGCAGCGAGATATGGCTACACCTTC. This sequence encodes CASSAARYGYTF.

The chain employs TRBV7-2 and TRBJ2-1; D remains ambiguous. The V and J ends lost 5 bases and 3 bases respectively, with 26 bases between them. In germline, CDR1 is SGHTA, CDR2 FQGNSA. The CDR3 spans 19 residues. The CDR3 nucleotides are TGTGCCAGCAGCAACCGGGCCATAGCCTCGAGTTCTCACTACAATGAGCAGTTCTTC. Its protein product is CASSNRAIASSSHYNEQFF.

This clone is a singleton in its sample. The rearrangement uses TRBV5-1 and TRBJ2-3, with TRBD2 matching 9 bases. With 0 bases clipped from V and 2 bases from J, the junction kept 4 bases outside the gene matches. The length of the CDR3 is 16 residues. Germline lookup yields CDR1 SGHRS and CDR2 YFSETQ. The CDR3 spells CASSLERGGATDTQYF. The CDR3 DNA reads as TGCGCCAGCAGCTTGGAGCGCGGGGGGGCCACAGATACGCAGTATTTT.

The V and J genes are TRBV11-3 and TRBJ2-1; TRBD2 aligns across 14 bases. The CDR3 covers 15 residues. Per germline, CDR1 SGHNT and CDR2 YENEEA. The trim removed 5 bases at V and 8 bases at J, leaving 5 bases unmatched. CDR3 residues: CASSQGLAGVDEQFF. As DNA, the CDR3 is TGTGCCAGCAGCCAGGGACTAGCGGGAGTTGATGAGCAGTTCTTC.

The chain couples TRBV2 to TRBJ2-7, with D uncertain. The germline gives CDR1 SNHLY, CDR2 FYNNEI. V was shortened by 0 bases and J by 11 bases, with 14 bases between the two germline ends. The CDR3 spans 13 residues. Here the CDR3 reads CASSEALLTPEYF. The CDR3 DNA follows: TGTGCCAGCAGTGAAGCGCTTCTCACCCCGGAGTACTTC.

The rearrangement links TRBV2 to TRBJ2-3; TRBD2 matches 7 bases. The germline V gene encodes CDR1 SNHLY and CDR2 FYNNEI. The CDR3 has 14 amino acids. Germline trimming cut 2 bases from V and 4 bases from J; bases unmatched to any gene: 3. The CDR3 loop is CASSEYRGADTQYF. The CDR3, as DNA: TGTGCCAGCAGTGAATATCGGGGGGCAGATACGCAGTATTTT. The variable domain in full, with the rest retrieved from reference TRBV2 and TRBJ2-3, is EPEVTQTPSHQVTQMGQEVILRCVPISNHLYFYWYRQILGQKVEFLVSFYNNEISEKSEIFDDQFSVERPDGSNFTLKIRSTKLEDSAMYFCASSEYRGADTQYFGPGTRLTVL.

J is TRBJ1-1 and V is TRBV6-5, with 9 positions matching TRBD1. The V and J ends lost 6 bases and 4 bases, in that order; junction bases with no gene match: 6. CDR1 and CDR2 (germline): MNHEY, SVGAGI. The CDR3 runs 14 residues. The CDR3 loop is CASSGQGRSTEAFF. CDR3 nucleotide sequence: TGTGCCAGCAGCGGACAGGGGAGGAGCACTGAAGCTTTCTTT.

The chain has TRBV27 and TRBJ2-3, with 12 bases identical to TRBD2. The CDR3 length is 18 residues. After removal of 3 bases from V and 4 bases from J, the junction contained 11 bases not matched to a gene. The germline CDR1 and CDR2 sequences are MNHEY and SMNVEV (reference sequence). Written as DNA, the CDR3 is TGTGCCAGCAGTTTTTACCCCTCGACTAGCGGGAGCGCAGATACGCAGTATTTT. Its protein is CASSFYPSTSGSADTQYF.

This rearrangement joins TRBV7-9 to TRBJ2-3, with 11 bases lining up with TRBD2. The V segment lost 2 bases and the J segment 2 bases; nucleotides outside the gene matches: 3. The CDR3 contains 16 residues. Germline V CDR1 and CDR2: SEHNR, FQNEAQ (reference sequence). The CDR3 DNA follows: TGTGCCAGCAGCTTAATACTAGCGGGGGTCACAGATACGCAGTATTTT. Its translation is CASSLILAGVTDTQYF.

The V call is TRBV29-1, the J call TRBJ1-2; TRBD1 aligns across 7 bases. Germline V gives CDR1 SQVTM, CDR2 ANQGSEA. J lost 3 bases, V lost 5 bases, and 6 bases had no gene match. This CDR3 contains 13 residues. CDR3 nucleotide sequence: TGCAGCGTTACGGGACAGTTTTACTATGGCTACACCTTC. Translated: CSVTGQFYYGYTF. Looking up the rest from reference TRBV29-1 and TRBJ1-2 gives the full variable domain: SAVISQKPSRDICQRGTSLTIQCQVDSQVTMMFWYRQQPGQSLTLIATANQGSEATYESGFVIDKFPISRPNLTFSTLTVSNMSPEDSSIYLCSVTGQFYYGYTFGSGTRLTVV.

This chain connects TRBV7-9 to TRBJ2-1, with TRBD2 matching 13 bases. Germline V gene data show CDR1 as SEHNR and CDR2 as FQNEAQ (reference sequence). V lost 5 bases and J lost 4; bases outside the gene matches: 5. This CDR3 comprises 16 residues. The CDR3 here is CASSKRLAGGYNEQFF. The CDR3 DNA sequence: TGTGCCAGCAGCAAACGACTAGCGGGAGGATACAATGAGCAGTTCTTC.

The V and J genes are TRBV19 and TRBJ2-1, with 7 bases matching TRBD1. CDR3 size: 14 residues. Trimming took 3 bases from V and 11 from J; bases not matched to a gene: 10. Germline values: CDR1 LNHDA, CDR2 SQIVND (reference sequence). The CDR3, as DNA: TGTGCCAGTAGTATTGGACAGGACTCCCGAAAGCAGTTCTTC. Translated: CASSIGQDSRKQFF.

This clone was seen once. V and J are TRBV28 and TRBJ2-7; TRBD1 aligns across 9 bases. J lost 5 bases, V lost 5 bases, and 10 bases had no gene match. The length of the CDR3 is 15 residues. Germline V CDR1 and CDR2: MDHEN, SYDVKM. The CDR3 is CASSLPGQGNDEQYF. The CDR3 coding sequence is TGTGCCAGCAGTCTCCCAGGACAGGGGAACGACGAGCAGTACTTC.